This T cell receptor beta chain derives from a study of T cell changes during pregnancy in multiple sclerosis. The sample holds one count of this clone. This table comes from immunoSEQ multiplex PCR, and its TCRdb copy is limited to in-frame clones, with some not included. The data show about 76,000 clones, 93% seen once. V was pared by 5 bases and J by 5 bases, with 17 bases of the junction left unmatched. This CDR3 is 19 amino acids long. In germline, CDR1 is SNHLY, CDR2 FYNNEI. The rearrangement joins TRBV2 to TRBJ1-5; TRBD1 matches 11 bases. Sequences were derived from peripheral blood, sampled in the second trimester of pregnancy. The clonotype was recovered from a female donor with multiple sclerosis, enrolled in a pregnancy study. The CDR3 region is CASSRDRGTLSGRDQPQHF. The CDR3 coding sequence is TGTGCCAGCAGTAGGGACAGGGGGACTCTCAGTGGCCGGGATCAGCCCCAGCATTTT.